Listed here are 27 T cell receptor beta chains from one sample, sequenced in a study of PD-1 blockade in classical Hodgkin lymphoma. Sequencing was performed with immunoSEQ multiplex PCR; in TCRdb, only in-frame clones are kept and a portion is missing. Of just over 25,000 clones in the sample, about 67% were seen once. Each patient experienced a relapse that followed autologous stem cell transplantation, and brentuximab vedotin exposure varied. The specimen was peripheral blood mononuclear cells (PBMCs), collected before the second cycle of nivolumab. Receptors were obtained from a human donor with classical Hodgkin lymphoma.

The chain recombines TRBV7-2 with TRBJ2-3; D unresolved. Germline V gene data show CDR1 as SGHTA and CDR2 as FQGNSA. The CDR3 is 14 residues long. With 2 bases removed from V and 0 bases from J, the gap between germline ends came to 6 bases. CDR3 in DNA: TGTGCCAGCAGCTTAATGGACAGCACAGATACGCAGTATTTT. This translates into CASSLMDSTDTQYF.

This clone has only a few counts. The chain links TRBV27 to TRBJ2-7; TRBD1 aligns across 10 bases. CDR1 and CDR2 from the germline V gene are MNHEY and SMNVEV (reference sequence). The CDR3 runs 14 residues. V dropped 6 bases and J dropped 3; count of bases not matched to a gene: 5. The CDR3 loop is CASRQGQGLYEQYF. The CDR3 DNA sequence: TGTGCCAGCAGACAGGGACAGGGGCTCTACGAGCAGTACTTC.

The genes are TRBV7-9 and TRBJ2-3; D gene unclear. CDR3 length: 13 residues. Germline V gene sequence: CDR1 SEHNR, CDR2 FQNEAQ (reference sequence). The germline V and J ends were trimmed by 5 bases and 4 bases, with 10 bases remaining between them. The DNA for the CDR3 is TGTGCCAGCAGCACACCAAGTCCAGATACGCAGTATTTT. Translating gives CASSTPSPDTQYF.

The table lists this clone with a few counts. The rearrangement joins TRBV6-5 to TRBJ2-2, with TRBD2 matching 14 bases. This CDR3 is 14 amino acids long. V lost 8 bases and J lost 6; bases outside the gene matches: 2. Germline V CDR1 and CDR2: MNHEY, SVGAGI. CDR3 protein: CASGGLAGAGELFF. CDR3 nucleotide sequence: TGTGCCAGCGGGGGACTAGCGGGGGCCGGGGAGCTGTTTTTT.

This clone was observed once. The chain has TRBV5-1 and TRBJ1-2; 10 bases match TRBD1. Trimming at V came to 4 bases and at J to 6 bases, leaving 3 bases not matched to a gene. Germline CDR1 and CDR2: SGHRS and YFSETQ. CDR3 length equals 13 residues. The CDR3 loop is CASSLDRGHGYTF. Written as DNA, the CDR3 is TGCGCCAGCAGCCTTGACAGGGGGCATGGCTACACCTTC.

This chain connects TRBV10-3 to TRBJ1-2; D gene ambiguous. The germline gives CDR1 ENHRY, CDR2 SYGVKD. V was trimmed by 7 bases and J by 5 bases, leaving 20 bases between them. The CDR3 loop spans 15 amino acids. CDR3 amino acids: CAITLRESAPYGYTF. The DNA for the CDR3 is TGTGCCATCACGTTGAGGGAGAGCGCGCCATATGGCTACACCTTC.

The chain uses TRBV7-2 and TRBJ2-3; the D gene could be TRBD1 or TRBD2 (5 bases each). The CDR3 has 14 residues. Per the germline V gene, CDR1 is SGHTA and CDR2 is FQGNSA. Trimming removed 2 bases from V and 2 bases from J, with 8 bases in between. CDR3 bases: TGTGCCAGCAGCTTAAACGGGGCCACAGATACGCAGTATTTT. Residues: CASSLNGATDTQYF.

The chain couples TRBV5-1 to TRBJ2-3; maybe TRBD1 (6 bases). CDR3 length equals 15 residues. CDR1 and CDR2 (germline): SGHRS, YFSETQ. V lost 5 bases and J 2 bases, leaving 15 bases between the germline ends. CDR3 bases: TGCGCCAGCAGACAAGGACAGAGGTTCACAGATACGCAGTATTTT. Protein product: CASRQGQRFTDTQYF.

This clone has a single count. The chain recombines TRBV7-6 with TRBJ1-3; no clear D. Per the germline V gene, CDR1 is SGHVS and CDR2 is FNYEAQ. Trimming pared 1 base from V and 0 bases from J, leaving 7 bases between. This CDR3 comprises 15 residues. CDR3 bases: TGTGCCAGCAGCTTAGGGCCTTTCTCTGGAAACACCATATATTTT. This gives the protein CASSLGPFSGNTIYF.

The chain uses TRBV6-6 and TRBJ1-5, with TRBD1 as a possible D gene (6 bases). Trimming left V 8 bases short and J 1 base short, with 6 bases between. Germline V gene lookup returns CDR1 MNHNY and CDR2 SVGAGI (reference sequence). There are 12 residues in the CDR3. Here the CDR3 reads CASQGSNQPQHF. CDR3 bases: TGTGCCAGCCAGGGGAGCAATCAGCCCCAGCATTTT.

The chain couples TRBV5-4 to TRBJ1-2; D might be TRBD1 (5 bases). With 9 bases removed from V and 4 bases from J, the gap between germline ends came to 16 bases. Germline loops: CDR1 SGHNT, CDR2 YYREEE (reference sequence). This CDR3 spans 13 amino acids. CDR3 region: CATHMGGSYGYTF. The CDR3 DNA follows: TGTGCCACCCATATGGGGGGGTCCTATGGCTACACCTTC.

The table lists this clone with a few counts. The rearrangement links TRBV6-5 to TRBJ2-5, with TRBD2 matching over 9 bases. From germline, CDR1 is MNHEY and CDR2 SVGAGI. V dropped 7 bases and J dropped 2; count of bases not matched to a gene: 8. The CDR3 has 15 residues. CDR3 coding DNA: TGTGCCAGCATGGCGCTAGCGGGGATACAAGAGACCCAGTACTTC. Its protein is CASMALAGIQETQYF.

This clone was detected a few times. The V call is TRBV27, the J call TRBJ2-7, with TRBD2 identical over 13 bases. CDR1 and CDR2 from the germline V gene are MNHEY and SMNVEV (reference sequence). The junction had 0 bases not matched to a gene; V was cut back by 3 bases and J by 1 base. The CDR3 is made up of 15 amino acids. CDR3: CASSLGLAGSYEQYF. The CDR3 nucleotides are TGTGCCAGCAGTTTGGGACTAGCGGGATCCTACGAGCAGTACTTC.

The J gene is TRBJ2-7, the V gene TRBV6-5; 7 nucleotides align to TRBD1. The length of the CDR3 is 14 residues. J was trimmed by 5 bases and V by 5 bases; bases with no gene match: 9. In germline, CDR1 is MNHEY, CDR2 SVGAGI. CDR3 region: CASSRFDRVNEQYF. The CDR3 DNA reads TGTGCCAGCAGTCGATTCGACAGGGTCAACGAGCAGTACTTC.

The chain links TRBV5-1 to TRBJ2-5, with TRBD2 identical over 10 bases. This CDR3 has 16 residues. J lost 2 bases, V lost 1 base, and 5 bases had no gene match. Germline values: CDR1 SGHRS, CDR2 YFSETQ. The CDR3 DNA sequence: TGCGCCAGCAGCTTGCGAGGACTAGCGGAGCAAGAGACCCAGTACTTC. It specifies CASSLRGLAEQETQYF. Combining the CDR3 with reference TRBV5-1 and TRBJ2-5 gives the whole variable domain KAGVTQTPRYLIKTRGQQVTLSCSPISGHRSVSWYQQTPGQGLQFLFEYFSETQRNKGNFPGRFSGRQFSNSRSEMNVSTLELGDSALYLCASSLRGLAEQETQYFGPGTRLLVL.

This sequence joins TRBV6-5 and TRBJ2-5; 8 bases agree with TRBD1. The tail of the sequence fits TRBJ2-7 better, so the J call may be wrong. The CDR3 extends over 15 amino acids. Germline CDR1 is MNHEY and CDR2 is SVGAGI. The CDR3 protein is CASSYSPQGGYEQYF. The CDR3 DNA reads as TGTGCCAGCAGTTACTCCCCACAGGGGGGCTACGAGCAGTACTTC.

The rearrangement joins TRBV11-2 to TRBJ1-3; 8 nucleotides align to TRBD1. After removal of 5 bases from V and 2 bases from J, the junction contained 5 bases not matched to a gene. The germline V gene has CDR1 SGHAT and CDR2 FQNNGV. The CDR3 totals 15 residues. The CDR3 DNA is TGTGCCAGCAGCCTACAGGGGGGGGCTGGAAACACCATATATTTT. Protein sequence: CASSLQGGAGNTIYF.

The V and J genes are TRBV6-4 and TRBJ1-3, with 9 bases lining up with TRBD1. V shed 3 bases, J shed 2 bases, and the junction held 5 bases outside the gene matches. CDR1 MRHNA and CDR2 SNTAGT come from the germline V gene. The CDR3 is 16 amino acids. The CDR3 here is CASSDYNRGPGNTIYF. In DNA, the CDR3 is TGTGCCAGCAGTGATTATAACAGGGGGCCTGGAAACACCATATATTTT.

The CDR3 nucleotides are TGTGCCAGCAGCGTGGGGCGGGGGACCTACAATGAGCAGTTCTTC. Amino acid sequence: CASSVGRGTYNEQFF. The chain is built from TRBV9 and TRBJ2-1; 7 bases are shared with TRBD2. The V gene's germline CDR1 is SGDLS and CDR2 YYNGEE. Trimming cost V 2 bases and J 2 bases; bases outside gene matches: 4. The CDR3 totals 15 residues.

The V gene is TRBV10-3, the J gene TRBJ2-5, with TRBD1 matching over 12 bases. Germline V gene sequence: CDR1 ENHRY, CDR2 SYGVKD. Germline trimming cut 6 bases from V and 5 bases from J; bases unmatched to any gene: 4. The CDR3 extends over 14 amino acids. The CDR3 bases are TGTGCCATCAGGGGGACAGGGGGCCAGGAGACCCAGTACTTC. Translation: CAIRGTGGQETQYF.

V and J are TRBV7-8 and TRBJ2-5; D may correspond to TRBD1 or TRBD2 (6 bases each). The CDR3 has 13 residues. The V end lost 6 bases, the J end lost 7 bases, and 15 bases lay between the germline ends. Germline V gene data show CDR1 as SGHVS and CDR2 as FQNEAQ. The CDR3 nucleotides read TGTGCCAGCAGAAGCCGGGGGCTGGGGACCCAGTACTTC. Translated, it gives CASRSRGLGTQYF.

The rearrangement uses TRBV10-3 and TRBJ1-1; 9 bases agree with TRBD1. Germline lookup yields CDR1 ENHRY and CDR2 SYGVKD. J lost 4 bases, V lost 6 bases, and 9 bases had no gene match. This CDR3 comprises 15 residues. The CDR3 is CAISFSGTGTTEAFF. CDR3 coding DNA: TGTGCCATCAGCTTCTCCGGGACAGGGACCACTGAAGCTTTCTTT.

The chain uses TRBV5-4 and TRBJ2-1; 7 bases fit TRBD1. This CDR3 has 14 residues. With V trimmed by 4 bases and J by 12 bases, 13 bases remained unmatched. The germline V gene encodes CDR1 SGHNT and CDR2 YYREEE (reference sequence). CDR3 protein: CASSPRQGGGAQFF. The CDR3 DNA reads TGTGCCAGCAGCCCGAGACAGGGTGGTGGGGCGCAGTTCTTC.

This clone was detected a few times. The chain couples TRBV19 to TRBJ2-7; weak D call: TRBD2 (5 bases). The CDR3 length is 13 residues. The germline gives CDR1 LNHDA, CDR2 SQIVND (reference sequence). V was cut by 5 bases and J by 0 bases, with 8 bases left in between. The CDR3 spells CASSPDFSYEQYF. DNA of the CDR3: TGTGCCAGTAGTCCGGACTTCTCCTACGAGCAGTACTTC.

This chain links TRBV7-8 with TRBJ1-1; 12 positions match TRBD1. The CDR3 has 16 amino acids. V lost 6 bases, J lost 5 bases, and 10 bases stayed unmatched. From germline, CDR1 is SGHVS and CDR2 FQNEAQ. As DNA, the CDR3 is TGTGCCAGCAGTTCCCGGGACAGGGGGCGAGGGACTGAAGCTTTCTTT. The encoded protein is CASSSRDRGRGTEAFF.

CDR3 sequence: CASSYGGGSNQPQHF. The CDR3 nucleotides are TGTGCCAGCAGTTACGGAGGGGGGAGCAATCAGCCCCAGCATTTT. The chain recombines TRBV6-5 with TRBJ1-5; maybe TRBD1 (6 bases). This CDR3 region has 15 residues. CDR1 is MNHEY, CDR2 SVGAGI, per germline. V lost 2 bases to trimming and J lost 1 base, with 9 bases between them.

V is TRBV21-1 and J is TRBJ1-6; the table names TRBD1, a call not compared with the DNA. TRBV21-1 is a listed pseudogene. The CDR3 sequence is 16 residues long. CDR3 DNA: TGTGCCAGCAGCACCTTGAGACAGGGCCATAATTCACCCCTCCACTTT. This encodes CASSTLRQGHNSPLHF.